These 6 T cell receptor beta chains originate from one sample sequenced in a study of blood T cell repertoires in COVID-19. Profiling relied on immunoSEQ multiplex PCR, and the TCRdb table lists in-frame clones only, not all of them. The table has more than 150,000 clones, 80% to 85% seen once. Source material: peripheral blood. The receptors were gathered from a woman aged 60 to 75 with acute or convalescent COVID-19.

V is TRBV7-9 and J is TRBJ2-7; perhaps TRBD2 as D (5 bases). Deletions cut 3 bases from V and 5 bases from J, with 14 bases between. There are 14 residues in the CDR3. In germline, CDR1 is SEHNR, CDR2 FQNEAQ (reference sequence). Here the CDR3 reads CASSFPLGGDEQYF. For the CDR3, the DNA is TGTGCCAGCAGCTTTCCGCTCGGAGGCGACGAGCAGTACTTC.

In this sample, this clone turned up a few times. The chain recombines TRBV6-5 with TRBJ2-1; TRBD2 aligns across 8 bases. Germline values: CDR1 MNHEY, CDR2 SVGAGI. The V segment lost 8 bases and the J segment 7 bases; nucleotides outside the gene matches: 4. CDR3 length: 12 amino acids. The CDR3 sequence is CASRQRGNEQFF. The CDR3 nucleotides read TGTGCCAGCCGACAGCGGGGGAATGAGCAGTTCTTC.

The chain is built from TRBV7-9 and TRBJ1-1, with TRBD1 as a possible D gene (5 bases). Per the germline V gene, CDR1 is SEHNR and CDR2 is FQNEAQ (reference sequence). CDR3 length equals 15 residues. Trimming stripped 0 bases from V and 3 bases from J, with 11 bases between. CDR3 nucleotides: TGTGCCAGCAGCTTAGCGGGGGGGATCGACACTGAAGCTTTCTTT. Translated: CASSLAGGIDTEAFF.

This clone came up a few times. The gene calls are TRBV3-1 (or the pseudogene TRBV3-2) and TRBJ1-6, with 9 bases identical to TRBD1. V was clipped by 1 base and J by 9 bases; unmatched bases: 7. The germline V gene encodes CDR1 LGHDT and CDR2 YNNKEL (reference sequence). The CDR3 spans 16 residues. CDR3 amino acids: CASSQGPGTGSSPLHF. The CDR3 nucleotides read TGTGCCAGCAGCCAAGGCCCCGGGACAGGGTCTTCACCCCTCCACTTT.

The CDR3 loop is CASSPPRAQETQYF. The DNA of the CDR3 is TGTGCCAGCTCACCACCGAGGGCACAAGAGACCCAGTACTTC. V usage is TRBV18 and J usage is TRBJ2-5, with D perhaps matching TRBD2 (5 bases). Germline values: CDR1 KGHSH, CDR2 LQKENI. The V gene lost 0 bases and the J gene lost 2 bases, with 7 bases spanning the gap. The CDR3 covers 14 residues.

Here the CDR3 reads CASSLGQGSDEQFF. As DNA, the CDR3 is TGTGCCAGCAGCTTAGGACAGGGTTCTGATGAGCAGTTCTTC. This rearrangement joins TRBV7-2 to TRBJ2-1; 7 nucleotides line up with TRBD1. The length of the CDR3 is 14 residues. CDR1 is SGHTA and CDR2 is FQGNSA in the germline V gene. Germline trimming cut 1 base from V and 8 bases from J; bases unmatched to any gene: 5.